This T cell receptor (beta chain) was recorded in a study of shared clonotypes between healthy human individuals. Study-wide context: The study used three CD4 naive, three CD4 memory, two CD8 naive and one CD8 memory plate per donor.

The assay was run at deep level. Method: immunoSEQ multiplex PCR; TCRdb's copy keeps in-frame clones and lacks some. The sample holds roughly 2.4 million clones, approximately 94% seen once. CDR1 and CDR2 from the germline V gene are MNHEY and SMNVEV (reference sequence). V dropped 10 bases and J dropped 8 bases, with 20 bases sitting between them. This CDR3 has 13 residues. The clonotype was recovered from a man between 18 and 35 years old in good health. Source material: naive CD4+ T cells sorted from blood. Stated subset: CD45RA+ positively selected. The gene calls are TRBV27 and TRBJ1-2; D remains ambiguous. The CDR3 sequence is CAIGRLRVEGYTF. CDR3 sequence (DNA): TGTGCCATCGGAAGGCTAAGGGTTGAGGGCTACACCTTC.